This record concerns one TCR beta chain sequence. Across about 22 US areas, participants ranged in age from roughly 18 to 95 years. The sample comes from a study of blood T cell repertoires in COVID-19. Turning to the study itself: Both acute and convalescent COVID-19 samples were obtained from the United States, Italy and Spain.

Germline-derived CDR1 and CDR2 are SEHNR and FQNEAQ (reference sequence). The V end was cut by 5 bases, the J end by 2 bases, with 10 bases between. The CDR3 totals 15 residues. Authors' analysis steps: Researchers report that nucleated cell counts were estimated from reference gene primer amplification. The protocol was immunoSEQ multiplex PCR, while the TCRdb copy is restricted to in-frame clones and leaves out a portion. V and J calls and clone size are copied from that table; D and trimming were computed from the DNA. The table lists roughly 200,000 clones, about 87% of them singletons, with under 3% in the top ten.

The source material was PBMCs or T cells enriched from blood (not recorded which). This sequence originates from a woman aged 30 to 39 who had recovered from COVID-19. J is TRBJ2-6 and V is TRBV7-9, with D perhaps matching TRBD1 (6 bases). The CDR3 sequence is CASSVGQPGANVLTF. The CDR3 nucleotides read TGTGCCAGCAGCGTGGGACAACCTGGGGCCAACGTCCTGACTTTC.